This T cell receptor (beta chain) was found in a study of beta chain features in type 1 diabetes (dated by TCRdb to the late 2010s). Background on the whole study: Mean age, gender distribution, total cell number and subset yield did not differ between patients and healthy donors. The study compared TCRB repertoires of sorted circulating CD4+ T cell subsets between recently diagnosed type 1 diabetes patients and matched healthy donors. Regulatory and stem cell-like memory subsets were obtained from only 8 patients and roughly 8 healthy donors, while naive and central memory subsets were obtained from all 30 or so donors. A total of around 110,000,000 sorted cells were examined across all samples, and RNA yield correlated strongly with the number of cells per subset.

The High Capacity cDNA Reverse Transcription Kit was used to reverse transcribe all of the isolated RNA, meaning that expressed TCRB transcripts were what got sequenced. Deep immunoSEQ sequencing was performed on naive, central memory and regulatory T cell samples, with an average of approximately 3.9 million total reads per sample. Sorted cells were lysed in RLT buffer, and RNA was extracted using DNase-treated RNeasy Micro or Mini kits according to cell number. Each cell subset was processed on its own to prevent cross-contamination, while patient and healthy donor samples were processed together. Using the immunoSEQ multiplex PCR, TCRB sequences were amplified from cDNA into 87-bp fragments spanning the CDR3 region. Sequencing of the amplicons was performed on the Illumina HiSeq platform. On the authors' methods: Synthetic template baselines were used to correct PCR bias computationally, reads within Hamming distance 2 were collapsed together, and singletons that could not be merged were discarded. Reads were aligned against IMGT to assign V, D and J genes, CDR3 length and insertions or deletions at six rearrangement sites. Within each subset, clonotype counts were normalized to sorted cell number, and only after that were true diversity and Gini coefficients computed with the tcR R package. The overlap coefficient, calculated on TCRB nucleotide sequences, was used to quantify repertoire sharing. TCRdb took this table from immuneACCESS and kept in-frame rearrangements with V and J called. Such tables lack part of the clones; where checked against another copy, unresolved V genes explain under half of the gap, and the rest is unexplained. For V, J and clone size, that table is used; D and trimming come from the DNA. Recorded for this sample are 110,000 to 150,000 clones; around a tenth of them occurred a single time. The ten top clones hold about 0.6% of the sample.

This clone was observed a handful of times. Which antigen it targets is not known. Per-base quality was not reported, and no clone a single base away is much larger than it. Each donor gave one peripheral blood draw, approximately 120 mL on average, collected into heparinised tubes. Using a panel that included CD45RO, CCR7, CD25, CD127, CD95 and CD27, naive, central memory, regulatory and stem cell-like memory CD4+ T cells were sorted on a BD FACSAria II. All sorted populations exceeded 95% purity. PBMCs were isolated right away by Lymphoprep density gradient centrifugation and were stained directly, without culture. To minimize batch effects, samples were stained and sorted in pairs, one healthy donor with one patient per experiment. CDR1 and CDR2 (SGHTA, FQGNSA) derive from the germline V gene. The germline V end is reduced by 1 base and the J end by 4 bases; junction bases left unmatched: 15. Reading from cysteine to phenylalanine, the CDR3 counts 18 amino acids. Only CDR3 DNA is held: 54 bases, read in frame from base 1.

What the research found in general, with its limitations: HLA sub-analyses involved small numbers of individuals, so any influence of HLA type on TCRB rearrangement remained unresolved. A moderate but significant shortening of TCRB CDR3 length was observed in type 1 diabetes patients in all four CD4+ subsets. The naive, central memory and regulatory TCRB repertoires appeared to resemble one another more closely among patients than among healthy donors. At VDJ recombination sites, type 1 diabetes patients had fewer insertions and more deleted nucleotides, which implies abnormalities in thymic rearrangement. Sequencing cDNA rather than genomic DNA could over-represent highly expressing activated cells, although activation and CD3 levels did not differ between groups. PCR may preferentially amplify shorter templates, but because patient and control samples were amplified and corrected together, any resulting skew would affect both groups equally.

The V and J genes are TRBV7-2 and TRBJ2-5, and TRBD2 matches 7 of the central bases. Sequenced sample: central memory CD4+ T cells from blood. The sequence derives from a woman aged 35 to 49 in good health. The CDR3 reads CASSLVVMAGVRGETQYF. DNA sequence: TGTGCCAGCAGCTTAGTTGTAATGGCGGGGGTCCGCGGAGAGACCCAGTACTTC. Full variable domain (CDR3 extended with the reference TRBV7-2 and TRBJ2-5 proteins): GAGVSQSPSNKVTEKGKDVELRCDPISGHTALYWYRQSLGQGLEFLIYFQGNSAPDKSGLPSDRFSAERTGGSVSTLTIQRTQQEDSAVYLCASSLVVMAGVRGETQYFGPGTRLLVL.